This T cell receptor beta chain came from a study of blood T cell repertoires in COVID-19. Across the whole study: Samples representing acute and convalescent COVID-19 were sourced from the United States, Italy and Spain.

Germline V lookup: CDR1 SQVTM, CDR2 ANQGSEA. The J segment lost 6 bases and the V segment lost 4 bases, leaving 5 bases of the junction unmatched. The CDR3 loop spans 13 amino acids. In the original workflow: Amplified reference gene primers provided the basis for estimating nucleated cell counts. Profiled with immunoSEQ multiplex PCR; TCRdb holds only in-frame clones, not every one. V and J calls and clone size are those listed in that table; D and trimming were worked out from the DNA. The sample lists about 120,000 clones; 70% to 90% were seen once. The chain joins TRBV29-1 to TRBJ1-1; TRBD1 agrees at 10 bases. This clonotype originated in a man under 40 with acute or convalescent COVID-19. Source material: peripheral blood. The CDR3 loop reads CSVGPGTGAEAFF. CDR3 nucleotides: TGCAGCGTTGGTCCCGGGACAGGGGCTGAAGCTTTCTTT.